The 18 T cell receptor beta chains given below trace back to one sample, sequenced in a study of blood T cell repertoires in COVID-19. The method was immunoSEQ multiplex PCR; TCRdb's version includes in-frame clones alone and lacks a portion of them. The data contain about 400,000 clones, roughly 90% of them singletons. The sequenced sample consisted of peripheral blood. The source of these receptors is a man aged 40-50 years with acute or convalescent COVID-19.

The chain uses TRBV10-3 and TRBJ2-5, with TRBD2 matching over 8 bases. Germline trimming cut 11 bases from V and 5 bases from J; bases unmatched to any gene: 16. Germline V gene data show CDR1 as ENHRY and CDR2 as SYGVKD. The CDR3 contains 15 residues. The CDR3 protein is CAAQAEREYVETQYF. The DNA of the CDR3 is TGTGCCGCGCAGGCGGAGCGGGAGTACGTCGAGACCCAGTACTTC.

The CDR3 region has the DNA TGTGCCAGCAGCCGAGACAGGGGGAACACCGGGGAGCTGTTTTTT. Protein sequence: CASSRDRGNTGELFF. The chain joins TRBV11-2 to TRBJ2-2, with 8 nucleotides matching TRBD1. Trimming removed 5 bases from V and 1 base from J; junction bases left unmatched: 3. The CDR3 covers 15 residues. Looked up from germline, CDR1 is SGHAT and CDR2 is FQNNGV.

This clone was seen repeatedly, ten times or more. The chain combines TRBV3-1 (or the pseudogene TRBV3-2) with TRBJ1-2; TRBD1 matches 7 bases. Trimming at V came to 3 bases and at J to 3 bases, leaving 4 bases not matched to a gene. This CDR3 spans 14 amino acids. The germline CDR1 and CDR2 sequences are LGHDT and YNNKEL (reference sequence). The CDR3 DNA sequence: TGTGCCAGCAGCCAGGGACAGAACTACTATGGCTACACCTTC. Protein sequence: CASSQGQNYYGYTF.

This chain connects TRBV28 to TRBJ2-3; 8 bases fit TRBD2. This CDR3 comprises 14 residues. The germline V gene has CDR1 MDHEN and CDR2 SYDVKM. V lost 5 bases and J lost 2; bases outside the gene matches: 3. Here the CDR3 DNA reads TGTGCCAGCAGTCCGGGACTAGACACAGATACGCAGTATTTT. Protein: CASSPGLDTDTQYF.

Here the CDR3 reads CASSPTSLSSYEQYF. CDR3 nucleotides: TGTGCCAGCAGTCCTACTAGCCTAAGCTCCTACGAGCAGTACTTC. The chain carries TRBV6-5 and TRBJ2-7, with D tentatively TRBD2 (6 bases). V lost 5 bases and J 0 bases, leaving 14 bases between the germline ends. Germline values: CDR1 MNHEY, CDR2 SVGAGI. The CDR3 totals 15 residues.

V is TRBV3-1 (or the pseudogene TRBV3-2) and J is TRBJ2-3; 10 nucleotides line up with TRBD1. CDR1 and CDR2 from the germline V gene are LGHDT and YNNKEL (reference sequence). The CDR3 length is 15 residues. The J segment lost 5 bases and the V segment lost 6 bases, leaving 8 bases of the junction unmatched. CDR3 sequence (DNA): TGTGCCAGCAGTCTGACAGGGGGCTTTATAGATACGCAGTATTTT. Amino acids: CASSLTGGFIDTQYF.

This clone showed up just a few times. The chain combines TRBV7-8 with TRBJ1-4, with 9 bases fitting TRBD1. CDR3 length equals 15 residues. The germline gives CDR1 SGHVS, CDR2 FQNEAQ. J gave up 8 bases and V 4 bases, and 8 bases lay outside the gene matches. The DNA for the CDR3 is TGTGCCAGCAGCTGGCGACAGGGGGTGGGGGAAAAACTGTTTTTT. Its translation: CASSWRQGVGEKLFF.

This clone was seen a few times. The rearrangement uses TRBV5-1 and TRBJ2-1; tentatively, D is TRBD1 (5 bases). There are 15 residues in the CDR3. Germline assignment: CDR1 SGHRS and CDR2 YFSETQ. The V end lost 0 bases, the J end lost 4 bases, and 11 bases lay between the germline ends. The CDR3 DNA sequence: TGCGCCAGCAGCTTGGCCCTGACAGTTTACAATGAGCAGTTCTTC. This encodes CASSLALTVYNEQFF.

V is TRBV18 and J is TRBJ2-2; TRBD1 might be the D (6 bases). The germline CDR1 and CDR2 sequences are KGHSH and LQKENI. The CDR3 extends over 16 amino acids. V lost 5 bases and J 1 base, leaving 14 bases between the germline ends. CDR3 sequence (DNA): TGTGCCAGCTCAACCCGACAGGTCCGGAACACCGGGGAGCTGTTTTTT. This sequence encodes CASSTRQVRNTGELFF.

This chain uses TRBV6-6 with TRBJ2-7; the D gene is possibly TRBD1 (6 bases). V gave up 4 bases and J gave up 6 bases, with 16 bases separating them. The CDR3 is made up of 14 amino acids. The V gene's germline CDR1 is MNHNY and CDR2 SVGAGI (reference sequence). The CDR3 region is CASSLQGPLSEQYF. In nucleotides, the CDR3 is TGTGCCAGCAGTTTACAGGGCCCCTTGAGCGAGCAGTACTTC.

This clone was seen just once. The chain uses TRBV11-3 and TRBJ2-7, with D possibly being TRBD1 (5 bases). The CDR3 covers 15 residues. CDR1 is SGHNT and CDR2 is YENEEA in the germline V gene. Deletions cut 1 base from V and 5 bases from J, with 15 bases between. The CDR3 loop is CASSLGGHSIDEQYF. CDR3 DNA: TGTGCCAGCAGCTTAGGAGGACATTCTATCGACGAGCAGTACTTC.

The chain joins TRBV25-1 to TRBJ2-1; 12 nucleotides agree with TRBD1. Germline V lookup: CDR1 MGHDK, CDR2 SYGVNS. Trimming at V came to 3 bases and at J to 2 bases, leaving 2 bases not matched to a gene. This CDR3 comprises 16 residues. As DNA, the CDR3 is TGTGCCAGCAGTGAGAGGGACAGGGGGCCCTACAATGAGCAGTTCTTC. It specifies CASSERDRGPYNEQFF.

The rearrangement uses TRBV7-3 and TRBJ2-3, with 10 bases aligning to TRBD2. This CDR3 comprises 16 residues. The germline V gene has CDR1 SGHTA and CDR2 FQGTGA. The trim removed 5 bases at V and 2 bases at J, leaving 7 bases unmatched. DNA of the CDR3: TGTGCCAGCAGCCCCCTAGCGGGAGCGCACACAGATACGCAGTATTTT. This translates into CASSPLAGAHTDTQYF. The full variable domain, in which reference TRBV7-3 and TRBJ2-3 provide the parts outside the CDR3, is GAGVSQTPSNKVTEKGKYVELRCDPISGHTALYWYRQSLGQGPEFLIYFQGTGAADDSGLPNDRFFAVRPEGSVSTLKIQRTERGDSAVYLCASSPLAGAHTDTQYFGPGTRLTVL.

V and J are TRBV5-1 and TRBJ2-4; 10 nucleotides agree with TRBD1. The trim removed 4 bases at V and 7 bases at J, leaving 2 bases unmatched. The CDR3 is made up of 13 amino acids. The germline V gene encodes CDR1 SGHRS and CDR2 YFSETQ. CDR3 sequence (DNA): TGCGCCAGCAGCATGGGACAGGGGAACATTCAGTACTTC. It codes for CASSMGQGNIQYF.

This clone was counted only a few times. The CDR3 DNA follows: TGTGCCAGCAGCGCTTATCCGGGCAGAAGGGAGGTTAGCGGGGAGCTGTTTTTT. Translation: CASSAYPGRREVSGELFF. The rearrangement uses TRBV9 and TRBJ2-2; D perhaps matches TRBD2 (6 bases). CDR1 and CDR2 from the germline V gene are SGDLS and YYNGEE. V lost 3 bases and J 7 bases, leaving 25 bases between the germline ends. This CDR3 is built from 18 residues.

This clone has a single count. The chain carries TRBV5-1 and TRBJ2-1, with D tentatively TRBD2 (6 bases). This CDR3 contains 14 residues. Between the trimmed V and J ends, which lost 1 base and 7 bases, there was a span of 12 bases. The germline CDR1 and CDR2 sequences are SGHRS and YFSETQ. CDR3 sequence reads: CASSLYGSENEQFF. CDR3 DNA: TGCGCCAGCAGCTTGTACGGGAGTGAAAATGAGCAGTTCTTC.

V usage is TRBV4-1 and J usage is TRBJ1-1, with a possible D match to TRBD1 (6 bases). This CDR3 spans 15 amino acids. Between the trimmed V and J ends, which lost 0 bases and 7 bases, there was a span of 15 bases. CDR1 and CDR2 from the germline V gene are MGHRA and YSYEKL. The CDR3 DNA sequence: TGCGCCAGCAGCCAAGATAGCGTCGAGGGGGATGAAGCTTTCTTT. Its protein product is CASSQDSVEGDEAFF.

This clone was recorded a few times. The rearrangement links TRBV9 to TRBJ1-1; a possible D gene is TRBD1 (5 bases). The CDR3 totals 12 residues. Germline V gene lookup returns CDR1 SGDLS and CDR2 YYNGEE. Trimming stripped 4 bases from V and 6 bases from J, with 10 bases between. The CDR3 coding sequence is TGTGCCAGCAGCTCTAGGGGTCCTGAAGCTTTCTTT. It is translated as CASSSRGPEAFF.